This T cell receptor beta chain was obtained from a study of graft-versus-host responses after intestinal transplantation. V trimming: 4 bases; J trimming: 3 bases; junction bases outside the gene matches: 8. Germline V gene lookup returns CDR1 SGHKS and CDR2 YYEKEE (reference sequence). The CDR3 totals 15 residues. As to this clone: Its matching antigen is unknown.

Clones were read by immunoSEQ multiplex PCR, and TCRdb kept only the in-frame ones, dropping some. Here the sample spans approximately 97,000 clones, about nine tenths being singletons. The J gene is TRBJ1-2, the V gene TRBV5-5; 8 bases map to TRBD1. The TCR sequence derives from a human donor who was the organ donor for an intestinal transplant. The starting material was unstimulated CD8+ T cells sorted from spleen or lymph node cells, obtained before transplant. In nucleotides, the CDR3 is TGTGCCAGCAGCCGAGACAGGGGAAACGACTATGGCTACACCTTC. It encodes CASSRDRGNDYGYTF.